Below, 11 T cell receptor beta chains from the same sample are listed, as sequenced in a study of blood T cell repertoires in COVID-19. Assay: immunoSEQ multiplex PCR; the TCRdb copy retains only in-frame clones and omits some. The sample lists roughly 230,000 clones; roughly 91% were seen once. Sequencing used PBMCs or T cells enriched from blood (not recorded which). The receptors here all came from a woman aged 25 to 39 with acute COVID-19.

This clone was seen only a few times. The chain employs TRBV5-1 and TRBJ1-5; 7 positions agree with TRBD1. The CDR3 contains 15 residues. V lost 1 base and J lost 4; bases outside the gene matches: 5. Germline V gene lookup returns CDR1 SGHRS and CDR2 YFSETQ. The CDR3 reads CASSLTGVENQPQHF. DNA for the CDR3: TGCGCCAGCAGCTTGACAGGGGTCGAGAATCAGCCCCAGCATTTT.

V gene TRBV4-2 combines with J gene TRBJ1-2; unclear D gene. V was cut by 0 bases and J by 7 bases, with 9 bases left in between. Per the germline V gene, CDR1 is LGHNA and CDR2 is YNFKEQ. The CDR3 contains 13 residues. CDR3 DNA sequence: TGTGCCAGCAGCCAAGATACCCAGGTTGGCTACACCTTC. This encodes CASSQDTQVGYTF.

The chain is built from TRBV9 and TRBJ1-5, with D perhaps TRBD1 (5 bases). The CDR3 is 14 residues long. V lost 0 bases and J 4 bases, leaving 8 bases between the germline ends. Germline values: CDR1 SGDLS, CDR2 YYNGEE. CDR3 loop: CASSVGGANQPQHF. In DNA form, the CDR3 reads TGTGCCAGCAGCGTAGGCGGGGCGAATCAGCCCCAGCATTTT. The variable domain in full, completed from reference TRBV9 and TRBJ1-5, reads DSGVTQTPKHLITATGQRVTLRCSPRSGDLSVYWYQQSLDQGLQFLIQYYNGEERAKGNILERFSAQQFPDLHSELNLSSLELGDSALYFCASSVGGANQPQHFGDGTRLSIL.

In nucleotides, the CDR3 is TGTGCCAGCAGCTTAGATTTAAGACGGAGTGAGCAGTTCTTC. This sequence encodes CASSLDLRRSEQFF. The chain links TRBV11-2 to TRBJ2-1, with D unresolved. The V end lost 0 bases, the J end lost 9 bases, and 12 bases lay between the germline ends. CDR3 length: 14 amino acids. Germline CDR1 is SGHAT and CDR2 is FQNNGV.

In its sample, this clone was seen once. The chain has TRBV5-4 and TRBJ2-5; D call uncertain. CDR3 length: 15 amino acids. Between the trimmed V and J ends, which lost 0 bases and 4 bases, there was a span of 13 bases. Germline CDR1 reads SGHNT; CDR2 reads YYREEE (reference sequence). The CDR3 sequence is CASSLEVQRPETQYF. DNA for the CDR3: TGTGCCAGCAGCTTGGAGGTTCAGCGACCAGAGACCCAGTACTTC.

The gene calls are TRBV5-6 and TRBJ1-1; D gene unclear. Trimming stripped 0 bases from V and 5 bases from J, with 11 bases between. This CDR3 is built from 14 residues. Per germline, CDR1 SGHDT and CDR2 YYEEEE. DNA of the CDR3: TGTGCCAGCAGCTTGGCAGGTATCGATACTGAAGCTTTCTTT. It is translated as CASSLAGIDTEAFF.

CDR3 in DNA: TGTGCCAGCAGCTCTTCAGATACGCAGTATTTT. It translates to CASSSSDTQYF. The chain recombines TRBV7-9 with TRBJ2-3; D is undetermined. The CDR3 contains 11 residues. Germline loops: CDR1 SEHNR, CDR2 FQNEAQ (reference sequence). The ends were cut back, 4 bases at V and 4 bases at J, with 3 bases in the middle.

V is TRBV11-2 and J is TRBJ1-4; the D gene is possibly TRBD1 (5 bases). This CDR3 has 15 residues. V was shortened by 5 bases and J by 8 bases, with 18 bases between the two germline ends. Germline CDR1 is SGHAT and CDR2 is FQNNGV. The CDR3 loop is CASSDRGIRREKLFF. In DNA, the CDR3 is TGTGCCAGCAGCGATCGGGGGATTAGAAGAGAAAAACTGTTTTTT.

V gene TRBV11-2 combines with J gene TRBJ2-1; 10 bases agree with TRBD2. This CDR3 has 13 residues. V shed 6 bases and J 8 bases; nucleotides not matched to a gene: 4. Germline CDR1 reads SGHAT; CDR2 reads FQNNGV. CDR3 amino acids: CASRSGGAHEQFF. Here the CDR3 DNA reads TGTGCCAGCAGAAGCGGGGGGGCCCATGAGCAGTTCTTC.

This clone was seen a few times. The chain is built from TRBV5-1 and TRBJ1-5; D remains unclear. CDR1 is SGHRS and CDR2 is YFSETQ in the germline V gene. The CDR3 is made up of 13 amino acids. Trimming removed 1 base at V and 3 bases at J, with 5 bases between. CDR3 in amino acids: CASSLKPNQPQHF. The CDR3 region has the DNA TGCGCCAGCAGCTTGAAGCCCAATCAGCCCCAGCATTTT.

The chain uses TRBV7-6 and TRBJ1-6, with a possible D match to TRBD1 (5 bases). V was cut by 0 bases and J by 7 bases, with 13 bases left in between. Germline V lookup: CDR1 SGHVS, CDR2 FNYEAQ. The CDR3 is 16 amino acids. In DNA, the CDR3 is TGTGCCAGCAGCTTAGCCGGTGGGACTGTGAATTCACCCCTCCACTTT. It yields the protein CASSLAGGTVNSPLHF.